Each of the 15 T cell receptor beta chains below was sequenced from the same sample in a study of Graves' ophthalmopathy and Graves' hyperthyroidism. Using RNA transcripts, the TCR beta CDR3 regions were amplified. After a first-round RT-PCR with HTBI primers, a second-round multiplex PCR was run. TCRdb fed the multiplex PCR reads into MiXCR, producing one record per CDR3 protein. This sample has roughly 1.1 million distinct CDR3 sequences, with about 38% found just once. Sequences were obtained from peripheral blood or thyroid tissue (not recorded which). The receptors derive from an adult man with Graves' hyperthyroidism.

This clonotype was found many times. V gene TRBV7-9 combines with J gene TRBJ1-4; 8 bases are shared with TRBD1. Germline V gene sequence: CDR1 SEHNR, CDR2 FQNEAQ (reference sequence). The CDR3 length is 16 residues. V shed 7 bases and J 6 bases; nucleotides not matched to a gene: 13. CDR3 sequence (DNA): TGTGCCAGCACCACTAACCGACAGGGGAGAGATGAAAAACTGTTTTTT. It encodes CASTTNRQGRDEKLFF.

A word on this clonotype: Its ends do not fully match the called genes, so a read error is possible. The J gene is TRBJ2-6, the V gene TRBV29-1; D uncertain. Germline lookup yields CDR1 SQVTM and CDR2 ANQGSEA. The CDR3 covers 11 residues. The CDR3: CSVVRTVTEAF. The CDR3 nucleotides are TGCAGCGTTGTCCGGACGGTCACTGAAGCTTTC.

A remark on this clonotype: Since a much larger clone is just one base distant, this may be a read error. V gene TRBV20-1 combines with J gene TRBJ2-7, with 10 bases that match TRBD2. Germline-derived CDR1 and CDR2 are DFQATT and SNEGSKA (reference sequence). The CDR3 runs to 16 residues. The junction had 13 bases not matched to a gene; V was cut back by 5 bases and J by 3 bases. CDR3 bases: TGCAGTGCTGGGGGTTTGCTAGCGGGAGAGAACTACGAGCAGTACTTC. This gives the protein CSAGGLLAGENYEQYF.

In its sample, this clonotype was seen many times. The chain recombines TRBV5-6 with TRBJ2-5; TRBD2 matches 8 bases. The length of the CDR3 is 16 residues. The junction had 10 bases not matched to a gene; V was cut back by 4 bases and J by 2 bases. Germline lookup yields CDR1 SGHDT and CDR2 YYEEEE. CDR3 nucleotide sequence: TGTGCCAGCAGCCTACGTAGCGGGGTCGGGCAAGAGACCCAGTACTTC. This gives the protein CASSLRSGVGQETQYF.

This clonotype was seen more than once but under ten times. The genes are TRBV6-6 and TRBJ2-7; 7 nucleotides line up with TRBD1. This CDR3 has 11 residues. J was trimmed by 13 bases and V by 2 bases; bases with no gene match: 5. Germline V CDR1 and CDR2: MNHNY, SVGAGI (reference sequence). The CDR3 here is CASSYGTAPYF. For the CDR3, the DNA is TGTGCCAGCAGTTACGGGACAGCGCCCTACTTC.

This clonotype was picked up many times. The V call is TRBV7-2, the J call TRBJ1-5; unclear D gene. V lost 5 bases, J lost 3 bases, and 20 bases lay in between. The germline V gene has CDR1 SGHTA and CDR2 FQGNSA. The CDR3 contains 17 residues. The CDR3 bases are TGTGCCAGCAGCAAGAGCAGGTTGGGCGCCCCCAATCAGCCCCAGCATTTT. This gives the protein CASSKSRLGAPNQPQHF.

This clonotype showed up many times. J is TRBJ2-5 and V is TRBV7-6; a weak D match, TRBD2 (6 bases). V was clipped by 5 bases and J by 5 bases, with 12 bases between them. The CDR3 covers 13 residues. Germline CDR1 and CDR2: SGHVS and FNYEAQ. The CDR3 DNA reads as TGTGCCAGCAGCCCTGGGACTCCCGAGACCCAGTACTTC. Encoded protein: CASSPGTPETQYF.

This clonotype was recorded a few times. The chain carries TRBV4-1 and TRBJ2-2; either TRBD1 or TRBD2 may fit D (5 bases each). The CDR3 is made up of 16 amino acids. Between the trimmed V and J ends, which lost 1 base and 0 bases, there was a span of 9 bases. Germline V CDR1 and CDR2: MGHRA, YSYEKL. In DNA, the CDR3 is TGCGCCAGCAGCCAAGCCGGGACGGCGAACACCGGGGAGCTGTTTTTT. Protein product: CASSQAGTANTGELFF.

On this clonotype: A read error may be the cause here, since a much bigger clone is one base away. The rearrangement uses TRBV7-9 and TRBJ1-3; D perhaps matches TRBD1 (5 bases). This CDR3 is built from 15 residues. Germline CDR1 and CDR2: SEHNR and FQNEAQ (reference sequence). CDR3 sequence: CASSHPTEIGNTVYF. The CDR3 nucleotides read TGTGCCAGCAGCCACCCGACAGAGATTGGAAACACCGTATATTTT.

Many counts were recorded for this clonotype. The chain combines TRBV7-2 with TRBJ2-5; weak D call: TRBD1 (5 bases). Trimming stripped 7 bases from V and 1 base from J, with 10 bases between. Germline V gene data show CDR1 as SGHTA and CDR2 as FQGNSA. This CDR3 contains 13 residues. The CDR3: CASKGPGQETQYF. CDR3 bases: TGTGCCAGCAAGGGGCCAGGCCAAGAGACCCAGTACTTC.

In nucleotides, the CDR3 is TGTGCCAGCAGTTACCTCGGGCGCGAGCAGTACTTC. Translating gives CASSYLGREQYF. The rearrangement joins TRBV6-6 to TRBJ2-7; D gene unclear. The CDR3 is 12 residues long. In germline, CDR1 is MNHNY, CDR2 SVGAGI (reference sequence). V lost 2 bases and J 6 bases, leaving 8 bases between the germline ends.

This clonotype was seen only a few times. The rearrangement joins TRBV20-1 to TRBJ1-3; maybe TRBD1 (5 bases). The germline gives CDR1 DFQATT, CDR2 SNEGSKA (reference sequence). This CDR3 region has 18 residues. V was cut by 3 bases and J by 0 bases, with 21 bases left in between. The CDR3 sequence is CSARVSAGRGSSGNTIYF. The CDR3 nucleotides are TGCAGTGCTAGGGTTTCGGCGGGGCGGGGAAGCTCTGGAAACACCATATATTTT.

The chain combines TRBV5-5 with TRBJ1-1, with D uncertain. The CDR3 consists of 15 residues. Germline lookup yields CDR1 SGHKS and CDR2 YYEKEE (reference sequence). Between the trimmed V and J ends, which lost 3 bases and 4 bases, there was a span of 16 bases. The CDR3 reads CASSSRPHAPTEAFF. The DNA for the CDR3 is TGTGCCAGCAGCTCGAGGCCCCATGCCCCCACTGAAGCTTTCTTT.

This clonotype was observed many times. This rearrangement joins TRBV5-5 to TRBJ1-1; unclear D gene. Trimming removed 1 base at V and 6 bases at J, with 10 bases between. CDR1 SGHKS and CDR2 YYEKEE come from the germline V gene (reference sequence). The CDR3 is 13 residues long. CDR3: CASSLQIFPEAFF. Written as DNA, the CDR3 is TGTGCCAGCAGCTTGCAAATATTCCCTGAAGCTTTCTTT.

This clonotype turned up a few times. The V call is TRBV25-1, the J call TRBJ2-3; D may match TRBD1 or TRBD2 (6 bases each). The V gene's germline CDR1 is MGHDK and CDR2 SYGVNS. V was clipped by 7 bases and J by 9 bases, with 14 bases between them. This CDR3 comprises 12 residues. CDR3 in amino acids: CASKGGPGTQYF. In DNA, the CDR3 is TGTGCCAGCAAGGGGGGTCCGGGGACGCAGTATTTT.